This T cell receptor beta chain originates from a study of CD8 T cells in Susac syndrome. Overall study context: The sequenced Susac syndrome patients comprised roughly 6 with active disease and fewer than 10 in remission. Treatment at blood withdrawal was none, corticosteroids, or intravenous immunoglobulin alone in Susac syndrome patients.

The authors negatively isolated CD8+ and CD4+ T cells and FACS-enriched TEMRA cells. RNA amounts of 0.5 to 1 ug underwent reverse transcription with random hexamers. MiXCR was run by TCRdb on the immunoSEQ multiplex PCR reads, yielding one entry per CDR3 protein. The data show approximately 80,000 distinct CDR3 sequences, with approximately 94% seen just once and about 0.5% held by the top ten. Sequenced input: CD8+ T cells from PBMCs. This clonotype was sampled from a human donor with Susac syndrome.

The CDR3 DNA is TGCAGCGCCTCATCTCCCGGGGACTATGGCTACACCTTC. Translation: CSASSPGDYGYTF. The rearrangement uses TRBV29-1 and TRBJ1-2; no reliable D call. This CDR3 is 13 amino acids long. V lost 7 bases, J lost 3 bases, and 15 bases lay in between. Germline V gives CDR1 SQVTM, CDR2 ANQGSEA.